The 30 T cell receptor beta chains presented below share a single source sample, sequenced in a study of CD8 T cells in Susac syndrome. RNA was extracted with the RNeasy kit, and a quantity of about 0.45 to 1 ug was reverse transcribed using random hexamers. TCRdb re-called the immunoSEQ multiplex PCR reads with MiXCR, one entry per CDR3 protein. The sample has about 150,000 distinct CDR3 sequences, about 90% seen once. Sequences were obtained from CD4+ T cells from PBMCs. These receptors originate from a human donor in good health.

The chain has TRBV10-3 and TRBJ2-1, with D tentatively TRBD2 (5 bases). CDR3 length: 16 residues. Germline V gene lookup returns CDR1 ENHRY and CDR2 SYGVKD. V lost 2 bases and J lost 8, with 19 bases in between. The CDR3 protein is CAISEPNWLERHEQFF. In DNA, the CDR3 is TGTGCCATCAGTGAGCCTAATTGGCTAGAGCGGCATGAGCAGTTCTTC.

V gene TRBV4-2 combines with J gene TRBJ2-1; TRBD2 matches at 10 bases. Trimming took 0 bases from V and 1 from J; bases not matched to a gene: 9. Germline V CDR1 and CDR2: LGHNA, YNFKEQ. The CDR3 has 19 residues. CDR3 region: CASSQDPPSGSTSYNEQFF. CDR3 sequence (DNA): TGTGCCAGCAGCCAAGATCCCCCTAGCGGGAGTACATCCTACAATGAGCAGTTCTTC.

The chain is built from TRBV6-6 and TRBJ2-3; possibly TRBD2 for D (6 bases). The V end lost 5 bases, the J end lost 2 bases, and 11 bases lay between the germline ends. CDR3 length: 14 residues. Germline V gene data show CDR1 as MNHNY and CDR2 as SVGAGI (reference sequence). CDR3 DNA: TGTGCCAGCAGTCCTTGGGGGGACACAGATACGCAGTATTTT. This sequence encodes CASSPWGDTDTQYF.

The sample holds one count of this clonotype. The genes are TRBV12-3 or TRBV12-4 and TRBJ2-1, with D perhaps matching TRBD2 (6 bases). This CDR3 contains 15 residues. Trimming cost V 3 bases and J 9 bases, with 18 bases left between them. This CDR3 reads CASSLGGNGAGEQFF. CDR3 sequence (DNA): TGTGCCAGCAGTTTGGGCGGGAACGGGGCGGGTGAGCAGTTCTTC.

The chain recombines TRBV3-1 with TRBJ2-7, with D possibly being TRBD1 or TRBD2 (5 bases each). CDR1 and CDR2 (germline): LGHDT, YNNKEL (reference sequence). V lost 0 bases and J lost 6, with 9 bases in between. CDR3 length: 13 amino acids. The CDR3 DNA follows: TGTGCCAGCAGCCAAGAGGGACGCGGCGAGCAGTACTTC. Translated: CASSQEGRGEQYF.

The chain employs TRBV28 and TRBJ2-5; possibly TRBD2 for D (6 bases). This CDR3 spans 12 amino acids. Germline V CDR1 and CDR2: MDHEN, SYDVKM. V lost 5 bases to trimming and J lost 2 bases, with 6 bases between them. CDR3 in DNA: TGTGCCAGCAGTCGGGGGCAAGAGACCCAGTACTTC. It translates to CASSRGQETQYF.

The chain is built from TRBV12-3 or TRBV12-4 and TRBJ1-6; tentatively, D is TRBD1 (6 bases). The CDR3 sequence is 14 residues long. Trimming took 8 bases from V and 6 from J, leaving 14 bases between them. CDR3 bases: TGTGCCAGCGGCCGCCGGACAGTTAATTCACCCCTCCACTTT. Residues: CASGRRTVNSPLHF.

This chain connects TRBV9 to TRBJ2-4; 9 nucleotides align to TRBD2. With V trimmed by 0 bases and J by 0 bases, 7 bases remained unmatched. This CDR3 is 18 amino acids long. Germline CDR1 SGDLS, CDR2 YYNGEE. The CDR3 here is CASSVEGGLAEAKNIQYF. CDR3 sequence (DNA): TGTGCCAGCAGCGTAGAGGGGGGACTAGCCGAAGCCAAAAACATTCAGTACTTC. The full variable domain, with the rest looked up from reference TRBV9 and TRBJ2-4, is DSGVTQTPKHLITATGQRVTLRCSPRSGDLSVYWYQQSLDQGLQFLIQYYNGEERAKGNILERFSAQQFPDLHSELNLSSLELGDSALYFCASSVEGGLAEAKNIQYFGAGTRLSVL.

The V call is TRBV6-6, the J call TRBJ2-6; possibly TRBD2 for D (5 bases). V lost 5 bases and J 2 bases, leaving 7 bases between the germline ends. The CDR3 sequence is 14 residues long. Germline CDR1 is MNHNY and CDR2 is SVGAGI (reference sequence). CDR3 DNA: TGTGCCAGCAGTAGGAGGACTGGGGCCAACGTCCTGACTTTC. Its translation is CASSRRTGANVLTF.

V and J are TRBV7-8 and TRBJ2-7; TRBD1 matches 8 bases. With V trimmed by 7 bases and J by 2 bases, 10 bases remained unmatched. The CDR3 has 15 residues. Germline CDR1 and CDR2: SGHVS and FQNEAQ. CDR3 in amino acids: CASTDPAGGPYEQYF. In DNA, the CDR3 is TGTGCCAGCACCGACCCCGCAGGGGGCCCCTACGAGCAGTACTTC.

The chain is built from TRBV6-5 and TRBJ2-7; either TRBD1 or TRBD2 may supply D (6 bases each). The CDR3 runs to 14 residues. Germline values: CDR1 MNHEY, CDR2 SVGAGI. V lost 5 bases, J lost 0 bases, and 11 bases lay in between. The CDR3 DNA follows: TGTGCCAGCAGTGGGGGGCCCCTCTCCTACGAGCAGTACTTC. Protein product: CASSGGPLSYEQYF.

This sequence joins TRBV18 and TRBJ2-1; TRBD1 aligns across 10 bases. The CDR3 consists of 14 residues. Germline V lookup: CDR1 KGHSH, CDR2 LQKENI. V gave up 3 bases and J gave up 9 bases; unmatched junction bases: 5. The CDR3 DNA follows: TGTGCCAGCTCACCGACAGGGGGCCAGGTTGAGCAGTTCTTC. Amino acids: CASSPTGGQVEQFF.

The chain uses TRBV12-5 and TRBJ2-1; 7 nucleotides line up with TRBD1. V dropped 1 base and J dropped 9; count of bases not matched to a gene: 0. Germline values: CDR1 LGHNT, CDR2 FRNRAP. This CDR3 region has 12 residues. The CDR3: CASGLDRGEQFF. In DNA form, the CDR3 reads TGTGCTAGTGGTTTGGACAGGGGTGAGCAGTTCTTC.

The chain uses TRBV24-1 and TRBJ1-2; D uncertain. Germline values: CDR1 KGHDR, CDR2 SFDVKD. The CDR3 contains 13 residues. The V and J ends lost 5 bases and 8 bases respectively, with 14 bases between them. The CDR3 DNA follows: TGTGCCACCAGTGTCAAGGGCGGAGGAGGCTACACCTTC. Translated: CATSVKGGGGYTF.

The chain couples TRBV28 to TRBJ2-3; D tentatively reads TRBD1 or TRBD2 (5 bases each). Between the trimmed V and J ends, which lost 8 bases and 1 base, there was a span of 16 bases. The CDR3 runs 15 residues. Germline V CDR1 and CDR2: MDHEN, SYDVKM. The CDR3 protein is CASEGPGTRTDTQYF. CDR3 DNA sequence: TGTGCCAGCGAAGGACCGGGGACCCGCACAGATACGCAGTATTTT.

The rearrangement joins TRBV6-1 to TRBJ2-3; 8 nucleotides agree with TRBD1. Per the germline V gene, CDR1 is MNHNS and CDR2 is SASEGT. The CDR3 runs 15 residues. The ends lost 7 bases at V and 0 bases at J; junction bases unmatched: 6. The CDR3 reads CASTLQGVSTDTQYF. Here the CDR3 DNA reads TGTGCCAGCACCTTACAGGGGGTTAGCACAGATACGCAGTATTTT.

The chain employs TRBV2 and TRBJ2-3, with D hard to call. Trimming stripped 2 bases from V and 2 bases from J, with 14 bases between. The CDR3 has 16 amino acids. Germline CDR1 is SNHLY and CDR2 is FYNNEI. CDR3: CASSETLDPSTDTQYF. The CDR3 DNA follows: TGTGCCAGCAGTGAAACGCTAGACCCTTCCACAGATACGCAGTATTTT.

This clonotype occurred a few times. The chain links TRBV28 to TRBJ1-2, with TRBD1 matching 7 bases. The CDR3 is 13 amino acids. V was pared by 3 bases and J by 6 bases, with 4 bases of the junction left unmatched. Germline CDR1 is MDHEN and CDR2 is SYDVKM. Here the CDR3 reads CASSFTGENGYTF. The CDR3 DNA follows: TGTGCCAGCAGTTTCACAGGGGAGAATGGCTACACCTTC.

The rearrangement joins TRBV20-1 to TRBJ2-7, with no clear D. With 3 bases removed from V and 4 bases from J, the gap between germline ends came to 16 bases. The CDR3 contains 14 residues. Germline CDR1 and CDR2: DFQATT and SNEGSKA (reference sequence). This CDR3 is CSASGQVPPYEQYF. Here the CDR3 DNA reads TGCAGTGCTAGCGGGCAGGTCCCCCCGTACGAGCAGTACTTC.

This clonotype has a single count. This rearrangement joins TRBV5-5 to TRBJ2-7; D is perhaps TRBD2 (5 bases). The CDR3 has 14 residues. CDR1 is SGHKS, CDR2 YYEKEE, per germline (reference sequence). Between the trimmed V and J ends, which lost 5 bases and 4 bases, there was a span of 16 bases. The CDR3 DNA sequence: TGTGCCAGCAGATCGGCAGCGGACCTTTACGAGCAGTACTTC. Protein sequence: CASRSAADLYEQYF.

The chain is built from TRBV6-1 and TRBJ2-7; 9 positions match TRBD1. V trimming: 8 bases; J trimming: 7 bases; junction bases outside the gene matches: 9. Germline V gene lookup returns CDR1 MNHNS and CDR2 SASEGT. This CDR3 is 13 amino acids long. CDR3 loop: CASGRTGTGEQYF. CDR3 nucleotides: TGTGCCAGCGGTCGGACAGGGACAGGGGAGCAGTACTTC.

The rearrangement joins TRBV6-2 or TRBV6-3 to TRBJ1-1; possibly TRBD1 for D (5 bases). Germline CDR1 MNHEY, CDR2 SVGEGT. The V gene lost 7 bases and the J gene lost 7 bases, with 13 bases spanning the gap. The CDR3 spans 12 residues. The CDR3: CASTRAGDEAFF. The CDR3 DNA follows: TGTGCCAGCACCAGGGCGGGGGATGAAGCTTTCTTT.

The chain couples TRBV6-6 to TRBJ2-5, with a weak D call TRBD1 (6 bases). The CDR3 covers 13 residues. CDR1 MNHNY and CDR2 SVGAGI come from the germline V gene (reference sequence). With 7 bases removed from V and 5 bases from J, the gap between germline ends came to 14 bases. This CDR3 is CASTEGVGETQYF. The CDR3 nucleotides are TGTGCCAGCACCGAGGGGGTGGGTGAGACCCAGTACTTC.

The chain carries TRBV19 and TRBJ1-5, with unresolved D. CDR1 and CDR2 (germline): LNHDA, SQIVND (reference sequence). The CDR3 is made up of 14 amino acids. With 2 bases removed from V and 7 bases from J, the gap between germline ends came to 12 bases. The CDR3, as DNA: TGTGCCAGTAGTATAAACAGCGCCTACCAGCCCCAGCATTTT. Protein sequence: CASSINSAYQPQHF.

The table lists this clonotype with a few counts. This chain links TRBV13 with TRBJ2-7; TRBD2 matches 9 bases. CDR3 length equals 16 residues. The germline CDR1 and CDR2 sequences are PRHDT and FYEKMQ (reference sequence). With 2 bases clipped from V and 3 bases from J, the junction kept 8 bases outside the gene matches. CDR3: CASSLYAGGPFYEQYF. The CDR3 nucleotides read TGTGCCAGCAGCTTATATGCGGGAGGGCCCTTCTACGAGCAGTACTTC.

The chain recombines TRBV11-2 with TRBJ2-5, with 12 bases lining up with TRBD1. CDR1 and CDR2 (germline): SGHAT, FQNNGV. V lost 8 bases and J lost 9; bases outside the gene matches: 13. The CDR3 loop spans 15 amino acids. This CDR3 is CASGAQGQGAGAQYF. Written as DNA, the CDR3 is TGTGCCAGCGGTGCCCAGGGACAGGGGGCCGGGGCCCAGTACTTC.

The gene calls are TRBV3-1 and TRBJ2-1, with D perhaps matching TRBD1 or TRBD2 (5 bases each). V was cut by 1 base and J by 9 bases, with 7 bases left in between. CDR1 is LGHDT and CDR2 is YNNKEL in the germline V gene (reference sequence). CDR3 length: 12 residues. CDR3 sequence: CASSQVRGEQFF. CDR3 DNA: TGTGCCAGCAGCCAAGTGAGGGGTGAGCAGTTCTTC.

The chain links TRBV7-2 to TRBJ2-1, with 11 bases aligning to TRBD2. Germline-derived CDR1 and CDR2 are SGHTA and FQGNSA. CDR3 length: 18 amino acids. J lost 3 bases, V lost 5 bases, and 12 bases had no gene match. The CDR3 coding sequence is TGTGCCAGCAGCCCCCTTGGTCTAGCGGGGGGCAGCTACAATGAGCAGTTCTTC. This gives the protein CASSPLGLAGGSYNEQFF.

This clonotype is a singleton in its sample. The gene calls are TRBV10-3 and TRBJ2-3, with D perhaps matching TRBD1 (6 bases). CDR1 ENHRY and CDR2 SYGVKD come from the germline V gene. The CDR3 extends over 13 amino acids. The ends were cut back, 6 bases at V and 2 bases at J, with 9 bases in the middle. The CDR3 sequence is CAIRGATTDTQYF. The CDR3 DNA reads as TGTGCCATCAGGGGGGCCACCACAGATACGCAGTATTTT.

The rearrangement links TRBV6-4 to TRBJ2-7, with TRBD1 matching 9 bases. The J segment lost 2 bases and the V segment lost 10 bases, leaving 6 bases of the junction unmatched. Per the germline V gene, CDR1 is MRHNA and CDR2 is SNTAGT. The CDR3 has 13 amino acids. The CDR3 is CATLRTGAYEQYF. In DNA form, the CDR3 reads TGTGCCACCTTAAGGACAGGGGCCTACGAGCAGTACTTC.